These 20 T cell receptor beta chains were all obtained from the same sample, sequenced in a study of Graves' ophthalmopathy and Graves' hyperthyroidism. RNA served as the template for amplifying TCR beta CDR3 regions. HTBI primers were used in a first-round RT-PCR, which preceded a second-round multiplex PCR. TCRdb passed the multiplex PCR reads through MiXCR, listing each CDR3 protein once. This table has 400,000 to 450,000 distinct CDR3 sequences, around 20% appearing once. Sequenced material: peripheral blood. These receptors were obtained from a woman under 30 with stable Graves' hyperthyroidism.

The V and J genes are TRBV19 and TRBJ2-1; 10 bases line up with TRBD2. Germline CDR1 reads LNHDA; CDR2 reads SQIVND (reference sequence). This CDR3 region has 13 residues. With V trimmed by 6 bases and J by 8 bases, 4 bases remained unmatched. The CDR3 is CASRKAGGHEQFF. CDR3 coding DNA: TGTGCCAGTAGGAAAGCGGGAGGGCATGAGCAGTTCTTC.

The chain's CDR3 is CASSTMTGNTEAFF. In DNA form, the CDR3 reads TGTGCCAGCAGCACGATGACAGGGAACACTGAAGCTTTCTTT. The V and J genes are TRBV11-2 and TRBJ1-1, with D possibly matching TRBD1 (6 bases). In germline, CDR1 is SGHAT, CDR2 FQNNGV. CDR3 length equals 14 residues. V was cut by 5 bases and J by 1 base, with 11 bases left in between.

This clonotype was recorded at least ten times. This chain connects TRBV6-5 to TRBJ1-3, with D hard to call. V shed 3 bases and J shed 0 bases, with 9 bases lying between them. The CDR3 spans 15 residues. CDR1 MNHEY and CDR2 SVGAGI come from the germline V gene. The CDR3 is CASSYLVGSGNTIYF. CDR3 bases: TGTGCCAGCAGTTATCTTGTGGGCTCTGGAAACACCATATATTTT.

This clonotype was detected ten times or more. Here the CDR3 DNA reads TGTGCCAGCAGCTTGTATCGACTAGCGGGAGAGACCCAGTACTTC. Translating gives CASSLYRLAGETQYF. The V and J genes are TRBV7-2 and TRBJ2-5; 10 nucleotides match TRBD2. The germline gives CDR1 SGHTA, CDR2 FQGNSA. V lost 3 bases, J lost 4 bases, and 5 bases stayed unmatched. The CDR3 has 15 amino acids.

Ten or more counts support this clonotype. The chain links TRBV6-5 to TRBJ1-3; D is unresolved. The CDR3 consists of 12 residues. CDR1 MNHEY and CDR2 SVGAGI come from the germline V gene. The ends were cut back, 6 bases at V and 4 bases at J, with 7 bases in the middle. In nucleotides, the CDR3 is TGTGCCAGCAGCCTACAGGGAAACACCATATATTTT. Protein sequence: CASSLQGNTIYF.

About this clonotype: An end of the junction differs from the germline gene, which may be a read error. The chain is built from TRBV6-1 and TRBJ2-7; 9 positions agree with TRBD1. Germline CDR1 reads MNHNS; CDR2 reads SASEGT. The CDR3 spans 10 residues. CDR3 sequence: CAGRGQGSDF. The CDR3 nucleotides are TGTGCCGGCAGGGGACAGGGATCGGACTTC.

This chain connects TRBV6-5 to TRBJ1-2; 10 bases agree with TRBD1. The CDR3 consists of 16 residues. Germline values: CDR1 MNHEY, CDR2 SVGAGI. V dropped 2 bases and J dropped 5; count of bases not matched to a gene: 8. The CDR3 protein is CASSYRGTGEPYGYTF. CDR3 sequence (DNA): TGTGCCAGCAGTTACCGGGGGACAGGGGAGCCTTATGGCTACACCTTC.

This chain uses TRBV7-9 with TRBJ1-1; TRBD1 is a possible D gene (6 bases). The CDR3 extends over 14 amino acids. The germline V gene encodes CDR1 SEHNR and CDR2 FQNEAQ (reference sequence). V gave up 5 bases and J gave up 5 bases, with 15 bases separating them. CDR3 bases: TGTGCCAGCAGCATCTCAGGGGATCGGACTGAAGCTTTCTTT. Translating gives CASSISGDRTEAFF. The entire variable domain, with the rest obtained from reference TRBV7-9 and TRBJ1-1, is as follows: DTGVSQNPRHKITKRGQNVTFRCDPISEHNRLYWYRQTLGQGPEFLTYFQNEAQLEKSRLLSDRFSAERPKGSFSTLEIQRTEQGDSAMYLCASSISGDRTEAFFGQGTRLTVV.

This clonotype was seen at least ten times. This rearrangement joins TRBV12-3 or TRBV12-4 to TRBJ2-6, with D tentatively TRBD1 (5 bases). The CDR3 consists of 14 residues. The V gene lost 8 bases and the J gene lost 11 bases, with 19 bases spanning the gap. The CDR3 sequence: CASVKMGQPDVLTF. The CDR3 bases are TGTGCCAGCGTAAAGATGGGGCAGCCTGACGTCCTGACTTTC.

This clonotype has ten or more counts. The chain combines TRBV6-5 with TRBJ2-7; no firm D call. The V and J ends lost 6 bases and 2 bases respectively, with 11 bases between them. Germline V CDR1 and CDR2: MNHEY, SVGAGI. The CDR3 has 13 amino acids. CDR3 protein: CASRSSGPYEQYF. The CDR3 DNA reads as TGTGCCAGCAGGTCCTCCGGACCCTACGAGCAGTACTTC.

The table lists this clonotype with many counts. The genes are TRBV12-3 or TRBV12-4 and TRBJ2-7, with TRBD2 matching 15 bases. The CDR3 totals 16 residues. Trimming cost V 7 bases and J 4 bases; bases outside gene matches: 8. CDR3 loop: CASIRPGTSGRYEQYF. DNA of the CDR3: TGTGCCAGCATCCGACCAGGGACTAGCGGGAGGTACGAGCAGTACTTC.

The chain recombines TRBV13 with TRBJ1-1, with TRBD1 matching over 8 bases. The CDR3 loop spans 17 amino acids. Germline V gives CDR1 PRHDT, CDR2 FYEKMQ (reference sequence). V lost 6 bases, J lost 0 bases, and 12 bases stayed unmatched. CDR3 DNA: TGTGCCAGCAGTTCAAGGGAGTTACAGGGGGTGAACACTGAAGCTTTCTTT. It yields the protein CASSSRELQGVNTEAFF.

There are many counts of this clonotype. CDR3 residues: CASSSGTAGYEQYF. CDR3 sequence (DNA): TGTGCCAGCAGCTCCGGGACAGCGGGCTACGAGCAGTACTTC. The chain is built from TRBV11-2 and TRBJ2-7; D possibly corresponds to TRBD1 (7 bases). This CDR3 contains 14 residues. Deletions cut 4 bases from V and 3 bases from J, with 13 bases between. Germline V CDR1 and CDR2: SGHAT, FQNNGV.

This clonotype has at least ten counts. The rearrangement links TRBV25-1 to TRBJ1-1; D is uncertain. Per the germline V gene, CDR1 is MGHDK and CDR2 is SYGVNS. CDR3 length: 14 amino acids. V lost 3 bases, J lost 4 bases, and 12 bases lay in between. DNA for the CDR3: TGTGCCAGCAGTGAGCACCGGGTGGGCACTGAAGCTTTCTTT. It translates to CASSEHRVGTEAFF.

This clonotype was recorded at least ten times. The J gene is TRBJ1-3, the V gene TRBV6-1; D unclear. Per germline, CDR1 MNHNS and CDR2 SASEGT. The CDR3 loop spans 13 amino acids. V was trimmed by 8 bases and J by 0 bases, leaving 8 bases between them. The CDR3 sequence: CASSPSSGNTIYF. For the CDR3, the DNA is TGTGCCAGCTCCCCTTCCTCTGGAAACACCATATATTTT.

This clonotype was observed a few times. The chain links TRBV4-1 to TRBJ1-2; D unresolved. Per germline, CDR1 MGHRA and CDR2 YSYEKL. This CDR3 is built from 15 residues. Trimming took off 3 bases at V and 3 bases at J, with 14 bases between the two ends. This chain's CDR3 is CASSQGGQSYYGYTF. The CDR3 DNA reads TGCGCCAGCAGCCAGGGAGGTCAAAGTTACTATGGCTACACCTTC.

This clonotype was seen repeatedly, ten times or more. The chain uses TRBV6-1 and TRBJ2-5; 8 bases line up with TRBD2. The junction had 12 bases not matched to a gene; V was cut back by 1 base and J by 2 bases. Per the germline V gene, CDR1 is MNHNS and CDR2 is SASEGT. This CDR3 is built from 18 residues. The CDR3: CASSEGPGASGLQETQYF. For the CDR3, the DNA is TGTGCCAGCAGTGAAGGTCCTGGGGCTAGCGGGTTGCAAGAGACCCAGTACTTC.

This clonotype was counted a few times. CDR3 sequence: CASSNLAGGKPYEQYF. DNA for the CDR3: TGTGCCAGCAGCAACCTAGCGGGAGGAAAACCCTACGAGCAGTACTTC. The V gene is TRBV9, the J gene TRBJ2-7; 11 bases line up with TRBD2. Germline CDR1 SGDLS, CDR2 YYNGEE. V trimming: 4 bases; J trimming: 2 bases; junction bases outside the gene matches: 8. This CDR3 has 16 amino acids. Supplemented by reference TRBV9 and TRBJ2-7, the full variable domain reads DSGVTQTPKHLITATGQRVTLRCSPRSGDLSVYWYQQSLDQGLQFLIQYYNGEERAKGNILERFSAQQFPDLHSELNLSSLELGDSALYFCASSNLAGGKPYEQYFGPGTRLTVT.

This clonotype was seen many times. CDR3 bases: TGCAGTGCTAGAGTAGCGGGAGGAGCGGGCGAGCAGTACTTC. It translates to CSARVAGGAGEQYF. The chain carries TRBV20-1 and TRBJ2-7; 10 nucleotides match TRBD2. From germline, CDR1 is DFQATT and CDR2 SNEGSKA (reference sequence). The CDR3 covers 14 residues. The V segment lost 1 base and the J segment 6 bases; nucleotides outside the gene matches: 6.

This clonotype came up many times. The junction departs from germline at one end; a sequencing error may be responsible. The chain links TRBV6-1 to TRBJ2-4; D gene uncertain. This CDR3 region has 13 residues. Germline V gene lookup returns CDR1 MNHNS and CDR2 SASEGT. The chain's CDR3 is CASSEAHQNIKYF. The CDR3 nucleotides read TGTGCCAGCAGTGAAGCGCACCAAAACATTAAGTACTTC.